Below, one T cell receptor beta chain is given with its context. In the original processing: Reference gene primers were amplified, and this amplification served to estimate nucleated cell counts. Libraries were prepared by immunoSEQ multiplex PCR; TCRdb keeps only in-frame clonotypes and omits some of them. Clone size and V and J calls were adopted from that table, with D and trimming inferred from the DNA. The sample lists over 90,000 clones; just under 95% were seen once. In Seattle, patients joined the study during active infection and were tracked longitudinally. The data were obtained in a study of blood T cell repertoires in COVID-19. Whole-study context: T cells, B-cell-depleted T cells, or PBMCs provided the cDNA or gDNA that served as material.

V lost 0 bases to trimming and J lost 11 bases, with 19 bases between them. The CDR3 sequence is 15 residues long. The germline CDR1 and CDR2 sequences are LGHNA and YSLEER. The genes are TRBV4-3 and TRBJ1-1, with TRBD1 as a possible D gene (6 bases). The sequencing input was peripheral blood. This TCR was recovered from a woman between 50 and 59 years old with COVID-19, enrolled during active disease. As DNA, the CDR3 is TGCGCCAGCAGCCAAGAAGGGCGAATGGGACAACTTGCTTTCTTT. This translates into CASSQEGRMGQLAFF.